This TCR beta chain comes out of a study of control samples from healthy donors and cancer patients. With 2 bases removed from V and 2 bases from J, the gap between germline ends came to 6 bases. The germline V gene encodes CDR1 KGHDR and CDR2 SFDVKD. The CDR3 extends over 14 amino acids. Sequencing used immunoSEQ multiplex PCR; TCRdb keeps in-frame clones, though not all of them. The sample comprises about 190,000 clones, about 89% of which are singletons, and 1.5% to 2% rests with the top ten. Sequencing input: blood. J is TRBJ1-5 and V is TRBV24-1; TRBD1 might be the D (5 bases). This clonotype was obtained from a man aged 25-45 years in good health. CDR3 residues: CATSDSGGNQPQHF. The CDR3 region has the DNA TGTGCCACCAGTGATTCGGGGGGCAATCAGCCCCAGCATTTT.